This TCR beta chain appears in the sequencing data of a study of T cell responses to AZD1222 COVID-19 vaccine. Study-wide results and caveats: Donors were chiefly white British, with a greater number of females, and clonal diversity was perhaps underestimated. In all cases, repertoires were sampled only after the peak T cell response. Epitopes outside B.1.351 and B.1.1.7 mutated regions reportedly drew nearly half of spike TCRs.

Of note for this clone: Antigen specificity is unknown.

Looked up from germline, CDR1 is MNHNY and CDR2 is SVGAGI (reference sequence). J lost 3 bases, V lost 8 bases, and 7 bases had no gene match. CDR3 size: 14 residues. Method: immunoSEQ multiplex PCR; TCRdb's copy keeps in-frame clones and lacks some. This table holds 80,000 or so clones, about three quarters found once. Here the sequenced sample was peripheral blood, taken 28 days after the second dose of the MenACWY control vaccine. The clonotype comes from an adult who received the MenACWY meningococcal vaccine as a control. The chain has TRBV6-6 and TRBJ2-3; TRBD1 matches 8 bases. The CDR3 region is CASLPDRATDTQYF. CDR3 nucleotide sequence: TGTGCCAGCCTCCCGGACAGGGCTACAGATACGCAGTATTTT.